The clone carrying this T cell receptor (beta chain) has just one count. The antigen is undetermined. The method was immunoSEQ multiplex PCR; TCRdb's version includes in-frame clones alone and lacks a portion of them. This sample has some 2,000,000 clones, with 85% to 95% found just once. The data were obtained in a study of shared clonotypes between healthy human individuals. Study conclusions and caveats: Non-shared clonotypes were found to have lower generation probabilities than the clonotypes that were shared by all four of the sorted-subset donors.

The source is a man aged 18 to 30 in good health. Sequences were obtained from naive CD4+ T cells sorted from blood. Subset denoted: CD45RA+ positively selected.

The CDR3 DNA reads as TGTGCCAGCCACCCCGCGACGGGCGGCTACACCTTC. Translated, it gives CASHPATGGYTF. The V call is TRBV5-5, the J call TRBJ1-2; the D is unclear. The length of the CDR3 is 12 residues. Germline V gives CDR1 SGHKS, CDR2 YYEKEE (reference sequence). V lost 7 bases, J lost 8 bases, and 15 bases lay in between.